One sample yielded the 2 T cell receptor beta chains listed below, sequenced in a study of T cells in Graves' hyperthyroidism and ophthalmopathy. Researchers amplified the TCR beta CDR3 regions from RNA transcripts. With the HTBI primer set, the TCR CDR3 went through a first round of RT-PCR. In TCRdb, the multiplex PCR reads were re-called with MiXCR into one record per CDR3 protein. The sample holds about 400,000 distinct CDR3 sequences; 11% to 15% are singletons and the top ten take 25% to 30%. The specimen was blood. The receptors stem from a man in his forties or fifties with Graves' ophthalmopathy.

This clonotype was seen ten or more times. The rearrangement links TRBV3-1 to TRBJ2-5; 7 nucleotides agree with TRBD1. V lost 3 bases, J lost 5 bases, and 9 bases stayed unmatched. The CDR3 runs 15 residues. Germline values: CDR1 LGHDT, CDR2 YNNKEL (reference sequence). The CDR3 coding sequence is TGTGCCAGCAGCCACACCGGGACAGCCACGGAGACCCAGTACTTC. It codes for CASSHTGTATETQYF.

The chain recombines TRBV19 with TRBJ2-1, with 9 nucleotides matching TRBD2. Germline V lookup: CDR1 LNHDA, CDR2 SQIVND (reference sequence). The CDR3 contains 15 residues. The V gene end was trimmed by 6 bases and the J gene end by 8 bases; junction bases not matched to a gene: 11. CDR3 region: CASRTVGTSNHEQFF. In nucleotides, the CDR3 is TGTGCCAGTAGAACGGTCGGGACTAGCAATCATGAGCAGTTCTTC.